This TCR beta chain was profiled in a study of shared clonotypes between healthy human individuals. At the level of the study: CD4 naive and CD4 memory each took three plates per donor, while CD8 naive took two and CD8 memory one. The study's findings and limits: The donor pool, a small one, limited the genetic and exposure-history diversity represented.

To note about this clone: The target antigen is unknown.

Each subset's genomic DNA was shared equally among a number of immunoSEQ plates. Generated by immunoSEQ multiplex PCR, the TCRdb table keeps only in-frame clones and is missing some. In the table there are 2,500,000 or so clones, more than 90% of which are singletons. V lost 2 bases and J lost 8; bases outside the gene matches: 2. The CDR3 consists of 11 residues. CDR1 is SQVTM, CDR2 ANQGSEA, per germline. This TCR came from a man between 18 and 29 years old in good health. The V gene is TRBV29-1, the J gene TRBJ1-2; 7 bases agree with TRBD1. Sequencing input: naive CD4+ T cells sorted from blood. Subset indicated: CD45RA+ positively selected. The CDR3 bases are TGCAGCGTTGAAACAGGGGAAGGCTACACCTTC. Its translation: CSVETGEGYTF.